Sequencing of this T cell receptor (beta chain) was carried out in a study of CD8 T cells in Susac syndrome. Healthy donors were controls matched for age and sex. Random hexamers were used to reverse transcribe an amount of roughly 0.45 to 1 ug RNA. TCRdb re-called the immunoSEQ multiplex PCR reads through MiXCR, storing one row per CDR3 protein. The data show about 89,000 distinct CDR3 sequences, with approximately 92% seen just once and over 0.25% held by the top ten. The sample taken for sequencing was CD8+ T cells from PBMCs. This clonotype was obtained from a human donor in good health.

The CDR3 loop is CATSDQLDRKGVGNTIYF. The CDR3 region has the DNA TGTGCCACCAGTGATCAACTCGACAGGAAGGGTGTCGGAAACACCATATATTTT. The chain recombines TRBV24-1 with TRBJ1-3; D may be TRBD1 (6 bases). The V gene lost 3 bases and the J gene lost 4 bases, with 21 bases spanning the gap. CDR1 is KGHDR and CDR2 is SFDVKD in the germline V gene. The CDR3 covers 18 residues.